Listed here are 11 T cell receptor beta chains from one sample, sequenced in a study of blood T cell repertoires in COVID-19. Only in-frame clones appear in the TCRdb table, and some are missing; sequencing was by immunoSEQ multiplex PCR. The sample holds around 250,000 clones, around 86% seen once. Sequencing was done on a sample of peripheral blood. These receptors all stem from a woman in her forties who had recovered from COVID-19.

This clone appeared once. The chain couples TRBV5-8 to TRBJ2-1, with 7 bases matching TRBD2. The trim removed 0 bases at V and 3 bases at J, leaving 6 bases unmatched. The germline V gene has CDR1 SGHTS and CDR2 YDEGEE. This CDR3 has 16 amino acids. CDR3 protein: CASSLVWSSGYNEQFF. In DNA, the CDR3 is TGTGCCAGCAGCTTGGTTTGGTCTAGCGGCTACAATGAGCAGTTCTTC.

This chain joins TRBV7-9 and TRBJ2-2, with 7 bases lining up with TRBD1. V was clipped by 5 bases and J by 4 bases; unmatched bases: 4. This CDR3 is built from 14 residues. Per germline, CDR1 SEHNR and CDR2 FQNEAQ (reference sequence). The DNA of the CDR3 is TGTGCCAGCAGCCATAACAGGGGCACCGGGGAGCTGTTTTTT. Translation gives CASSHNRGTGELFF.

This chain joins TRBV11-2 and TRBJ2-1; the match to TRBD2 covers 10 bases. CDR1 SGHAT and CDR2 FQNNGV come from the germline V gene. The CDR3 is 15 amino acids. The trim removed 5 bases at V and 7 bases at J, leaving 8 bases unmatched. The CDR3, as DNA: TGTGCCAGCAGCCAGAGCAGCGGGAGGGGGAATGAGCAGTTCTTC. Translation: CASSQSSGRGNEQFF.

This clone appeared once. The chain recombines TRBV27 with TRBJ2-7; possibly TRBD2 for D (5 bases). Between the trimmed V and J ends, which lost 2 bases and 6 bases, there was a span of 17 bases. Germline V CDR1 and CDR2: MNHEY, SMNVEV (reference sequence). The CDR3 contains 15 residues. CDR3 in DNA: TGTGCCAGCAGTTTACGGGGTGGTATTCTAAGCGAGCAGTACTTC. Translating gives CASSLRGGILSEQYF.

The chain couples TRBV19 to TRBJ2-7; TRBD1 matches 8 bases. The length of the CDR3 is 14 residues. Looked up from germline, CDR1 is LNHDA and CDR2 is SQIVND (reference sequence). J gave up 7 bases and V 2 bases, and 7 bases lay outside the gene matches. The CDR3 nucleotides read TGTGCCAGTAGTATACAGGGGGCTGGTTTTGAGCAGTACTTC. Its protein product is CASSIQGAGFEQYF. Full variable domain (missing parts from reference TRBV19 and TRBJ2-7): DGGITQSPKYLFRKEGQNVTLSCEQNLNHDAMYWYRQDPGQGLRLIYYSQIVNDFQKGDIAEGYSVSREKKESFPLTVTSAQKNPTAFYLCASSIQGAGFEQYFGPGTRLTVT.

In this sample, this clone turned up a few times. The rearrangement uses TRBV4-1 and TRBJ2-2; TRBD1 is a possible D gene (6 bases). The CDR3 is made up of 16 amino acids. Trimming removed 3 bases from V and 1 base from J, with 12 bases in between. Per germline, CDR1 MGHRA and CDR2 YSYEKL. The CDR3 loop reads CASSQVAQGNTGELFF. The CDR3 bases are TGCGCCAGCAGCCAGGTGGCACAGGGGAACACCGGGGAGCTGTTTTTT.

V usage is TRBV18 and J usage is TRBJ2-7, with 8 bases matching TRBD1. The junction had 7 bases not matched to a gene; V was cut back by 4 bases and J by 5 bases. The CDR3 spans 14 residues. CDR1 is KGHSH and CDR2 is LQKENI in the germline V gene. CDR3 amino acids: CASSQRQGTDEQYF. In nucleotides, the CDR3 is TGTGCCAGCTCACAACGACAGGGGACTGACGAGCAGTACTTC.

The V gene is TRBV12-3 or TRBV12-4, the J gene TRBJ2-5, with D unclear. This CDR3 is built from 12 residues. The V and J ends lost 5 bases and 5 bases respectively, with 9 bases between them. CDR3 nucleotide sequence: TGTGCCAGCAGTCGATTGAGGGAGACCCAGTACTTC. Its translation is CASSRLRETQYF.

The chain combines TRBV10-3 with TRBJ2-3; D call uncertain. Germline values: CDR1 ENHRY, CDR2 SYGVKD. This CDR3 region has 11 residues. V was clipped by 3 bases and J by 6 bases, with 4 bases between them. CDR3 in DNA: TGTGCCATCAGTGACTATGATACGCAGTATTTT. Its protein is CAISDYDTQYF.

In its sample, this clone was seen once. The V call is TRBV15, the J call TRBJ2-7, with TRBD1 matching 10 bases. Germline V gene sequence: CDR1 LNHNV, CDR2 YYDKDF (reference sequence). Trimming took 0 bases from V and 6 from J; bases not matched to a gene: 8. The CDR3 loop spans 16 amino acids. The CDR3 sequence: CATSRDTGQGFGEQYF. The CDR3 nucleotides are TGTGCCACCAGCAGAGATACGGGACAGGGGTTCGGCGAGCAGTACTTC.

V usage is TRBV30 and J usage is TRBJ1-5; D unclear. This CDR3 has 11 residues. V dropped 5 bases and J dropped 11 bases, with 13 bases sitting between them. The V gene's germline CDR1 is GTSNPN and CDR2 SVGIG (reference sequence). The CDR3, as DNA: TGTGCCTGGGGTAGGTTTGGAGCCCAGCATTTT. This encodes CAWGRFGAQHF. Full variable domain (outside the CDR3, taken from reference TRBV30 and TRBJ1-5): SQTIHQWPATLVQPVGSPLSLECTVEGTSNPNLYWYRQAAGRGLQLLFYSVGIGQISSEVPQNLSASRPQDRQFILSSKKLLLSDSGFYLCAWGRFGAQHFGDGTRLSIL.